The T cell receptor beta chain under discussion was sequenced for a study of T cell responses to AZD1222 COVID-19 vaccine. Whole-study context: Combined were second doses at about 4 or about 12 weeks.

Study-level points and caveats: After two AZD1222 doses, spike-specific TCR breadth and depth rose versus day 0. Clonal diversity was possibly underestimated, and the donors were mostly white British, with more females. Sampling captured repertoires only after the peak T cell response.

About this clone: The antigen is undetermined.

Here immunoSEQ multiplex PCR was the method, and the copy in TCRdb shows in-frame clones only, minus some. The sample yields 150,000 to 200,000 clones, 85% to 90% seen once. The sample in question was peripheral blood, obtained on day 0 of AZD1222 vaccination. This TCR derives from an adult in good health.

The CDR3 nucleotides read TGTGCCAGTAGTCCCCCCGGGACAGGGGGTTTTGGCTACACCTTC. Residues: CASSPPGTGGFGYTF. The V gene is TRBV19, the J gene TRBJ1-2; 11 bases match TRBD1. The germline gives CDR1 LNHDA, CDR2 SQIVND (reference sequence). The J segment lost 7 bases and the V segment lost 5 bases, leaving 9 bases of the junction unmatched. The CDR3 has 15 residues.